This entry is about one T cell receptor (beta chain). Many counts were recorded for this clonotype. There is no known antigen for this receptor. No clone much larger than this one lies a single base away; base qualities are absent. The TCR beta CDR3 regions were amplified from the RNA transcripts. The first round of RT-PCR for the TCR CDR3 was performed with the HTBI primer set and the Qiagen OneStep RT-PCR kit. A second multiplex PCR round built the libraries, followed by size selection and purification. Sequencing of the libraries was done on an Illumina HiSeq2000 using paired-end 100 bp reads. The authors' pipeline ran thus. Raw data were processed with SOAPnuke, discarding reads with adapters, uncalled bases, mean Phred below 15, or no exact constant-primer or identifier match. High-quality paired reads were merged with COPE v1.2.5, and unique nucleotide sequences were defined as clonotypes. MiTCR v1.1 was used to align the clonotypes against IMGT TRBV, TRBD and TRBJ reference segments. Analysis was restricted to V-J combinations with a frequency above 0.0001, which covered 99% to 99.2% of repertoires. A TCS score was defined as the ratio between F50 (clonal expansion) and ExV (chaos), using BLOSUM62-based TCRdist between CDR3 peptides within each V-J. Welch's t-statistics and random forest reduced fewer than 600 V-J features to roughly 13, which were used in a naive Bayes classifier (R e1071). Using fastp at Q25 and MiXCR, TCRdb reprocessed the public reads and kept productive beta chains. Rows matching on CDR3 protein sequence are summarized as one entry with the most common DNA and genes. The V and J calls follow TCRdb's processing rather than the paper's. The sample table records about 360,000 distinct CDR3 sequences; approximately 13% of these occur just once. The ten largest clones take up 9.2% of the sample.

The V end loses 6 bases and the J end loses 3 bases, and a stretch of 18 bases separates them. As encoded in the germline V gene (reference sequence), CDR1 is DFQATT while CDR2 is SNEGSKA. Including cysteine and phenylalanine, the CDR3 has 14 amino acids. Only the CDR3 region is kept as DNA, spanning 42 bases read in frame from base 1. Stable Graves' hyperthyroidism was defined as no progression to ophthalmopathy during 18 months of follow-up. Hyperthyroidism patients were newly diagnosed, had a disease duration of under 2 months, and were aged 18 to 65 years. Any patient with an uncontrolled infection, another autoimmune disease, pregnancy or lactation was excluded. Diagnoses were established on the basis of clinical symptoms, serum thyroxine and TRAb, thyroid ultrasound, and orbital computed tomography. Ficoll-Paque density gradient centrifugation was used to isolate PBMCs from around 10 ml of fresh peripheral blood. Total RNA was extracted using Trizol reagent, and RNA quality was assessed on an Agilent 2100 Bioanalyzer.

The sample comes from a study of T cells in Graves' hyperthyroidism and ophthalmopathy (dated by TCRdb to the late 2010s). Concerning the study at large: Peripheral blood samples were taken at the time of initial diagnosis, prior to any treatment. To identify distinguishing TCR V-J signatures, a discovery cohort of about a hundred patients was used, comprising 43 with Graves' ophthalmopathy and 57 with stable Graves' hyperthyroidism. An independent validation cohort of under 20 hyperthyroidism patients and some 15 patients who later progressed to ophthalmopathy tested prospective prediction of ophthalmopathy. The 100 discovery patients were randomly split 7:3 into training and test sets. The study also compared thyroid tissue and blood T-cell repertoires from several Graves' hyperthyroidism patients. Following sampling, methimazole starting at 30 mg daily was given to hyperthyroidism patients, and high-dose intravenous methylprednisolone was given to ophthalmopathy patients. According to the paper, TCR Vbeta CDR3 sequencing was carried out on about 140 peripheral blood samples, which came from over 40 ophthalmopathy, around 75 hyperthyroidism and 17 progressor patients.

Broader findings and caveats from the paper: A model built on a 13 V-J signature distinguished ophthalmopathy from stable hyperthyroidism, reaching roughly 88% sensitivity and 81% to 83% specificity in cross-validation and 80%/75% in testing. Sample size was not statistically predetermined, and investigators were not blinded to group allocation. In validation, the model predicted progression to ophthalmopathy a median of roughly 6.1 months before onset, with about 67% sensitivity and just under 75% specificity. Most expanded thyroid clonotypes (frequency above 0.001) were also found in blood, which suggests that blood repertoires may mirror thyroid immune responses.

The source material was blood. The sequence came from a woman between 18 and 30 years old with Graves' hyperthyroidism. The chain is assembled from TRBV20-1 and TRBJ2-7; the D gene could be TRBD1 or TRBD2, each one agreeing over 7 bases. CDR3 reads: CSARGGGSFYEQYF. The DNA reads TGCAGTGCCCGAGGGGGCGGGAGTTTCTACGAGCAGTACTTC.